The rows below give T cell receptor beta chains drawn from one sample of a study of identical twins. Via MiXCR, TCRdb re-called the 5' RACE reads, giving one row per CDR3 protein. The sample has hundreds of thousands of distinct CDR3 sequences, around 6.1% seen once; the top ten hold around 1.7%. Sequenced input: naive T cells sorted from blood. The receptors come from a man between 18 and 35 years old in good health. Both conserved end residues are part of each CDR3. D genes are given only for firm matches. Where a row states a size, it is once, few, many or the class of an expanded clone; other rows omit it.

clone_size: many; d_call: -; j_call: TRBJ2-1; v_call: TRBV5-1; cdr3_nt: TGCGCCAGCAGCTTGGTGGCTAGCGAATACAATGAGCAGTTCTTC; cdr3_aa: CASSLVASEYNEQFF
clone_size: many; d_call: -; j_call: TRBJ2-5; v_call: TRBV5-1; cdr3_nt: TGCGCCAGCAGCTTGGCCGAAGGTGCAACCCAGTACTTC; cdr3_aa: CASSLAEGATQYF
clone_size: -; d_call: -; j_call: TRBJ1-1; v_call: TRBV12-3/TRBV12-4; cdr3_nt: TGTGCCAGCAGTTTTACACCTATGAACACTGAAGCTTTCTTT; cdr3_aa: CASSFTPMNTEAFF
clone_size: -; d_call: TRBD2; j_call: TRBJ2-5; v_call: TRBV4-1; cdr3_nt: TGCGCCAGCAGCCTCTTCCCGGGACTAGATACGGAGACCCAGTACTTC; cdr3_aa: CASSLFPGLDTETQYF
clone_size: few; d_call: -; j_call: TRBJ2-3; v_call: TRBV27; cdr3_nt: TGTGCCAGCAGTTTATCCTCGAGAGTTCGGCAGTATTTT; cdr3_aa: CASSLSSRVRQYF
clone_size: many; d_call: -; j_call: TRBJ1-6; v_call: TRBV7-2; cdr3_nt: TGTGCCAGCAGCTTAGCATTTCCGGGGGCAGGGGCGGTTTCACCCCTCCACTTT; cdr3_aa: CASSLAFPGAGAVSPLHF
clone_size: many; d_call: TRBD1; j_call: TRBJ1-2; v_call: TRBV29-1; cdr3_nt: TGCAGCGTTGACCCAGACAGGGAGGTTTCCCACGCTAATGGCTACACCTTC; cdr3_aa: CSVDPDREVSHANGYTF
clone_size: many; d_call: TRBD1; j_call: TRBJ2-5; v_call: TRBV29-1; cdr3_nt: TGCAGCGTGGGGACAGGGGCCTTACAAGAGACCCAGTACTTC; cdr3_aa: CSVGTGALQETQYF
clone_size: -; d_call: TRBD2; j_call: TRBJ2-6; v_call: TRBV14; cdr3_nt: TGTGCCAGCAGCCAATATGTGGGACTAGCGGGAGGAGCTGGGGCCAACGTCCTGACTTTC; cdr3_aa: CASSQYVGLAGGAGANVLTF
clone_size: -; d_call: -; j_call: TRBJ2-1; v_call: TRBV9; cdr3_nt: TGTGCCAGCAGCGTAGTCGGAGCTGAGCAGTTCTTC; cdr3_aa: CASSVVGAEQFF
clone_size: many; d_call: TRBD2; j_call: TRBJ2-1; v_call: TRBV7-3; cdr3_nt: TGTGCCAGCAGCTCCCCTAGCGGGATAAGAAATGAGCAGTTCTTC; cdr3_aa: CASSSPSGIRNEQFF
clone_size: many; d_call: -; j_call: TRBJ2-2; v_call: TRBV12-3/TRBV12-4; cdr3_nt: TGTGCCAGCTACCCGGGGGCCGGGGAGCTGTTTTTT; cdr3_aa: CASYPGAGELFF
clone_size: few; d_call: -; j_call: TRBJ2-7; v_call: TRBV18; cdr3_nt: TGTGCCAGCTCACCCCAGGAAGACGAGCAGTACTTC; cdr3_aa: CASSPQEDEQYF
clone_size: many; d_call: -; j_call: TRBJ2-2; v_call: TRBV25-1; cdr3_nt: TGTGCCAGCAGTTTTCGGGAATCCGGGGAGCTGTTTTTT; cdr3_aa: CASSFRESGELFF
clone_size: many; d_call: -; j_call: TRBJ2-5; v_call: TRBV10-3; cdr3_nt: TGTGCCATCAGTGAGCCGCCCCTATCGAGGACGGAAGAGACCCAGTACTTC; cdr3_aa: CAISEPPLSRTEETQYF
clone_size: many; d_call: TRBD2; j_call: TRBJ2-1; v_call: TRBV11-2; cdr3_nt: TGTGCCAGCAGCTTACTCTCAGGCCTAGCGGGAGGCTACAATGAGCAGTTCTTC; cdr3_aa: CASSLLSGLAGGYNEQFF